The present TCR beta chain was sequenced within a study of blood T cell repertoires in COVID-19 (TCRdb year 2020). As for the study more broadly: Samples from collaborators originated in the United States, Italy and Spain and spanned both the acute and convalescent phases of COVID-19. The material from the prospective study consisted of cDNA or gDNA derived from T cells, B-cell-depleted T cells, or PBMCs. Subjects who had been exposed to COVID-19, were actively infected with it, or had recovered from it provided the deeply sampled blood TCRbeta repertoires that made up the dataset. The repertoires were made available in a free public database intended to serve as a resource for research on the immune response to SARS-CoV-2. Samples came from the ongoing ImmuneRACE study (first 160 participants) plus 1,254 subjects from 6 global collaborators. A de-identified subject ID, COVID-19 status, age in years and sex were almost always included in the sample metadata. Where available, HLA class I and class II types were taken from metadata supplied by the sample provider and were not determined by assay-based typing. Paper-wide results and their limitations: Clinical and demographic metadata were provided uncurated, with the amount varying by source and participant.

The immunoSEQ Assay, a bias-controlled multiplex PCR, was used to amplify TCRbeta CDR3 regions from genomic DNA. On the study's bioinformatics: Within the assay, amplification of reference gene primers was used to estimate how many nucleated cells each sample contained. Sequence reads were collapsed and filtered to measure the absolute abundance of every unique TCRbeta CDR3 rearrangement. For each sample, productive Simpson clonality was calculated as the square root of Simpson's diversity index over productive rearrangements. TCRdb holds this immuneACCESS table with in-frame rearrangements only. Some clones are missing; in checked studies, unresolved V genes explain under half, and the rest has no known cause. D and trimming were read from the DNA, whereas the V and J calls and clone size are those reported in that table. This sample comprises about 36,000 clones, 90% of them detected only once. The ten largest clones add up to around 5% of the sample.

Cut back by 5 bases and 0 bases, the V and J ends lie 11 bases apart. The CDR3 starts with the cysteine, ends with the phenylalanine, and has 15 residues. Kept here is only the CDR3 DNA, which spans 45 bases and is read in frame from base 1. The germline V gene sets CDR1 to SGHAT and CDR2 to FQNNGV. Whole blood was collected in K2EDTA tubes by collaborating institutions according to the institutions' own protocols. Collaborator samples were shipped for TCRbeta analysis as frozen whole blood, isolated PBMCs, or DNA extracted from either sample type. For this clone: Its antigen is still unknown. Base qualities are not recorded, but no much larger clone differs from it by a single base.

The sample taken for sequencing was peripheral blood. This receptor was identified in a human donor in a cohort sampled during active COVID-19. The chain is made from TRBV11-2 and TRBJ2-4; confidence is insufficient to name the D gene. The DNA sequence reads TGTGCCAGCAGCCTTCACCGGGTAGCCAAAAACATTCAGTACTTC. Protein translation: CASSLHRVAKNIQYF.